The source of this T cell receptor beta chain is a study of cytomegalovirus exposure and HLA in healthy donors. PCR primers comprised 60 Vbeta and 13 Jbeta primers. Produced via immunoSEQ multiplex PCR; TCRdb's table is partial and in-frame only. The sample has 95,000 or so clones, 80% to 85% seen once. V lost 0 bases, J lost 4 bases, and 1 base stayed unmatched. The length of the CDR3 is 16 residues. CDR1 SGHTA and CDR2 FQGTGA come from the germline V gene. Study results and caveats: Analyses of presence/absence relied on an assumption of roughly uniform sequencing depth across donors. Earlier analysis yielded a pattern in which most TCR beta V segments were productive about 90% or about 30% of the time. Owing to their indistinguishability, certain V segments, notably TRBV6-2 and TRBV6-3, were excluded.

As for this clone: The antigen remains undetermined.

This sequence originates from a woman aged 70 to 79 in good health and CMV-seropositive. This sequence joins TRBV7-3 and TRBJ2-7; TRBD2 matches 15 bases. Sequencing used PBMCs. The CDR3 nucleotides are TGTGCCAGCAGCTTAACCGGGACTAGCGGGAGGTACGAGCAGTACTTC. As protein: CASSLTGTSGRYEQYF.